The 17 T cell receptor beta chains below come from one sample, sequenced in a study of CD8 T cells in Susac syndrome. RNA amounts of about 0.5 to 1 ug underwent reverse transcription with random hexamers. TCRdb re-analysed the immunoSEQ multiplex PCR reads in MiXCR, keeping a single row per CDR3 protein. Here the sample spans some 180,000 distinct CDR3 sequences, about 95% being singletons. The sequenced sample consisted of CD4+ T cells from PBMCs. These receptors were taken from a human donor in good health.

The CDR3 loop reads CSVGHAYEQYF. The CDR3 nucleotides read TGCAGCGTTGGACATGCCTACGAGCAGTACTTC. J is TRBJ2-7 and V is TRBV29-1; the D is unclear. The V end lost 4 bases, the J end lost 2 bases, and 6 bases lay between the germline ends. Germline V gene data show CDR1 as SQVTM and CDR2 as ANQGSEA. The CDR3 loop spans 11 amino acids.

The CDR3 reads CASSLFRAVELFF. CDR3 DNA: TGTGCCAGCAGCTTGTTCAGGGCGGTGGAGCTGTTTTTT. The chain recombines TRBV5-6 with TRBJ2-2; D might be TRBD1 (5 bases). The V gene lost 1 base and the J gene lost 10 bases, with 11 bases spanning the gap. From germline, CDR1 is SGHDT and CDR2 YYEEEE. This CDR3 region has 13 residues.

V usage is TRBV14 and J usage is TRBJ2-1; D unclear. Trimming cost V 1 base and J 6 bases, with 10 bases left between them. This CDR3 is 14 amino acids long. Germline V CDR1 and CDR2: SGHDN, FVKESK. The CDR3 DNA sequence: TGTGCCAGCAGCCAAGTTGCGACGTCCAATGAGCAGTTCTTC. This sequence encodes CASSQVATSNEQFF. Full variable domain (rest looked up from reference TRBV14 and TRBJ2-1): EAGVTQFPSHSVIEKGQTVTLRCDPISGHDNLYWYRRVMGKEIKFLLHFVKESKQDESGMPNNRFLAERTGGTYSTLKVQPAELEDSGVYFCASSQVATSNEQFFGPGTRLTVL.

This sequence joins TRBV19 and TRBJ1-4; D gene uncertain. This CDR3 has 11 amino acids. Germline V gene lookup returns CDR1 LNHDA and CDR2 SQIVND (reference sequence). The V end lost 1 base, the J end lost 10 bases, and 4 bases lay between the germline ends. Here the CDR3 reads CASSIVGKLFF. The CDR3 nucleotides read TGTGCCAGTAGTATAGTCGGAAAACTGTTTTTT.

The chain uses TRBV24-1 and TRBJ2-1; 7 positions match TRBD2. CDR1 KGHDR and CDR2 SFDVKD come from the germline V gene. With 12 bases clipped from V and 1 base from J, the junction kept 5 bases outside the gene matches. CDR3 size: 13 residues. The CDR3 region is CAASGTSYNEQFF. The CDR3 bases are TGTGCCGCGAGCGGGACTTCCTACAATGAGCAGTTCTTC.

The chain links TRBV21-1 to TRBJ2-7; the DNA was not used to check the table's D call, TRBD1. TRBV21-1 is a documented pseudogene. The CDR3 runs 14 residues. CDR3 residues: CASSPVQVCCEQYF. The CDR3, as DNA: TGTGCCAGCAGCCCTGTGCAGGTTTGTTGCGAGCAGTACTTC.

The chain employs TRBV3-1 and TRBJ2-1; D gene uncertain. Germline V gives CDR1 LGHDT, CDR2 YNNKEL (reference sequence). The CDR3 loop spans 13 amino acids. V was pared by 1 base and J by 10 bases, with 11 bases between. The CDR3 bases are TGTGCCAGCAGCCAAGTCCTACGTGCGGAGCAGTTCTTC. It is translated as CASSQVLRAEQFF.

DNA for the CDR3: TGCGCCAGCAGCCAAGATCTGGAAAGGGGAGACGAGCAGTACTTC. Amino acid sequence: CASSQDLERGDEQYF. V usage is TRBV4-3 and J usage is TRBJ2-7, with D perhaps being TRBD1 or TRBD2 (5 bases each). The V gene's germline CDR1 is LGHNA and CDR2 YSLEER. V was clipped by 0 bases and J by 5 bases, with 14 bases between them. This CDR3 is built from 15 residues.

The V call is TRBV20-1, the J call TRBJ1-1; tentatively, D is TRBD1 (6 bases). The CDR3 is made up of 13 amino acids. From germline, CDR1 is DFQATT and CDR2 SNEGSKA (reference sequence). Trimming removed 7 bases at V and 4 bases at J, with 16 bases between. The CDR3 nucleotides are TGCAGTGTCTCGAGGGGGGTGGCCACTGAAGCTTTCTTT. Translated, it gives CSVSRGVATEAFF.

The V and J genes are TRBV7-2 and TRBJ2-6; TRBD1 is a possible D gene (6 bases). This CDR3 region has 15 residues. Looked up from germline, CDR1 is SGHTA and CDR2 is FQGNSA. V was clipped by 8 bases and J by 0 bases, with 11 bases between them. The CDR3: CASDLGGSGANVLTF. CDR3 coding DNA: TGTGCCAGCGACCTAGGGGGCTCTGGGGCCAACGTCCTGACTTTC.

V usage is TRBV20-1 and J usage is TRBJ2-5; possible D gene TRBD2, 7 bases. The V gene lost 5 bases and the J gene lost 2 bases, with 15 bases spanning the gap. Germline V lookup: CDR1 DFQATT, CDR2 SNEGSKA (reference sequence). This CDR3 is 14 amino acids long. CDR3 region: CSAYGGDTQETQYF. CDR3 nucleotides: TGCAGTGCTTATGGGGGGGACACACAAGAGACCCAGTACTTC.

This rearrangement joins TRBV14 to TRBJ2-1; 8 bases fit TRBD2. Germline CDR1 and CDR2: SGHDN and FVKESK. The CDR3 sequence is 16 residues long. Trimming removed 4 bases from V and 2 bases from J; junction bases left unmatched: 7. The CDR3 DNA reads TGTGCCAGCAGCCCCAAGGGGACTAGGACCTACAATGAGCAGTTCTTC. Its translation is CASSPKGTRTYNEQFF.

The V gene is TRBV20-1, the J gene TRBJ2-3; D uncertain. Trimming took 2 bases from V and 3 from J, leaving 15 bases between them. Germline CDR1 is DFQATT and CDR2 is SNEGSKA (reference sequence). This CDR3 is 15 amino acids long. CDR3 nucleotide sequence: TGCAGTGCTAGAACCCCCTTCTGGATGACAGATACGCAGTATTTT. Amino acids: CSARTPFWMTDTQYF.

V is TRBV28 and J is TRBJ1-2, with D unresolved. The V gene's germline CDR1 is MDHEN and CDR2 SYDVKM. CDR3 length: 12 amino acids. Trimming took 5 bases from V and 5 from J, leaving 9 bases between them. CDR3 sequence: CASSAGRYGYTF. The CDR3 DNA reads as TGTGCCAGCAGTGCCGGGAGGTATGGCTACACCTTC.

The rearrangement joins TRBV6-1 to TRBJ2-7, with TRBD2 as a possible D gene (6 bases). There are 13 residues in the CDR3. Germline V gene data show CDR1 as MNHNS and CDR2 as SASEGT. V shed 6 bases and J shed 7 bases, with 16 bases lying between them. CDR3 loop: CASSPTRQSEQYF. CDR3 coding DNA: TGTGCCAGCAGCCCGACTAGACAATCGGAGCAGTACTTC.

The chain uses TRBV14 and TRBJ2-1, with D uncertain. The CDR3 has 15 residues. Germline CDR1 and CDR2: SGHDN and FVKESK. V lost 4 bases to trimming and J lost 6 bases, with 16 bases between them. The CDR3: CASSRILGASNEQFF. CDR3 coding DNA: TGTGCCAGCAGCCGTATACTCGGTGCGAGCAATGAGCAGTTCTTC.

This clonotype appeared once. The V and J genes are TRBV7-2 and TRBJ2-4; 7 nucleotides line up with TRBD1. Germline CDR1 is SGHTA and CDR2 is FQGNSA. The CDR3 runs to 16 residues. Trimming at V came to 3 bases and at J to 7 bases, leaving 12 bases not matched to a gene. The CDR3 bases are TGTGCCAGCAGCTTGTTGGGGACAGCCCCGAGGAACATTCAGTACTTC. The encoded protein is CASSLLGTAPRNIQYF. The full variable domain, completed using reference TRBV7-2 and TRBJ2-4, is GAGVSQSPSNKVTEKGKDVELRCDPISGHTALYWYRQSLGQGLEFLIYFQGNSAPDKSGLPSDRFSAERTGGSVSTLTIQRTQQEDSAVYLCASSLLGTAPRNIQYFGAGTRLSVL.